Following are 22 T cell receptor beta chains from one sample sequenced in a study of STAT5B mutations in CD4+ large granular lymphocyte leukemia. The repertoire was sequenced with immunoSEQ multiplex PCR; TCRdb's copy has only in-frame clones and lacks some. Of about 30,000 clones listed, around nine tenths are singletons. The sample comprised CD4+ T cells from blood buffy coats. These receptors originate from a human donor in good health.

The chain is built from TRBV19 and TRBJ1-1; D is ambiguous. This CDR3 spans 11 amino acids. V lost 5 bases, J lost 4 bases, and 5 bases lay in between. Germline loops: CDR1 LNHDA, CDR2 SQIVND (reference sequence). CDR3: CASSQGTEAFF. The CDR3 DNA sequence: TGTGCCAGTAGTCAAGGCACTGAAGCTTTCTTT.

The CDR3 DNA reads as TGTGCCAGCAGCTTGGGACGGACTAGCACAGATACGCAGTATTTT. Protein: CASSLGRTSTDTQYF. The chain has TRBV5-4 and TRBJ2-3; weak D call: TRBD2 (5 bases). The CDR3 consists of 15 residues. With 0 bases removed from V and 0 bases from J, the gap between germline ends came to 8 bases. Germline V gives CDR1 SGHNT, CDR2 YYREEE (reference sequence).

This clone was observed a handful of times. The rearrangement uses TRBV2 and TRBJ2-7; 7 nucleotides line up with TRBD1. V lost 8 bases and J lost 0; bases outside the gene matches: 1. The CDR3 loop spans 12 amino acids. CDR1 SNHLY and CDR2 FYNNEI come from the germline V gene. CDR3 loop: CASRDSSYEQYF. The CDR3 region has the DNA TGTGCCAGCCGGGACAGCTCCTACGAGCAGTACTTC. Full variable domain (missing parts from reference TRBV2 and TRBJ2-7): EPEVTQTPSHQVTQMGQEVILRCVPISNHLYFYWYRQILGQKVEFLVSFYNNEISEKSEIFDDQFSVERPDGSNFTLKIRSTKLEDSAMYFCASRDSSYEQYFGPGTRLTVT.

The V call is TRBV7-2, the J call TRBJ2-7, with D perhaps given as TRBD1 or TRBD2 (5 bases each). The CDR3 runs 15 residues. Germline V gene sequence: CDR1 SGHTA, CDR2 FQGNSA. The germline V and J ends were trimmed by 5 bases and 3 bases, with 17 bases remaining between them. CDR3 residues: CASSPSGLAVYEQYF. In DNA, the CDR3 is TGTGCCAGCAGCCCCTCGGGGCTAGCAGTCTACGAGCAGTACTTC.

The CDR3 protein is CASSLFQDSYNEQFF. DNA for the CDR3: TGTGCCAGCAGCTTATTCCAAGACTCCTACAATGAGCAGTTCTTC. V gene TRBV7-9 combines with J gene TRBJ2-1; D gene ambiguous. Germline V gene lookup returns CDR1 SEHNR and CDR2 FQNEAQ (reference sequence). The CDR3 has 15 amino acids. Between the trimmed V and J ends, which lost 2 bases and 0 bases, there was a span of 8 bases.

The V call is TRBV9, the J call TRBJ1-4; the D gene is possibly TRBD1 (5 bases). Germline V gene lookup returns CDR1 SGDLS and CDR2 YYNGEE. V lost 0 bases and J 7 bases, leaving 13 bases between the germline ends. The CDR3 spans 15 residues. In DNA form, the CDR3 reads TGTGCCAGCAGCGTAGCTATCGGGGACGGTGAAAAACTGTTTTTT. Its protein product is CASSVAIGDGEKLFF.

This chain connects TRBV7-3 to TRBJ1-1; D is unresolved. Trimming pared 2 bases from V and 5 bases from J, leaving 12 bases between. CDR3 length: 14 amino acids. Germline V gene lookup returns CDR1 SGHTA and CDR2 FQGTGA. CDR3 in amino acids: CASSLSRDGTEAFF. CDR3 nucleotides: TGTGCCAGCAGCTTATCAAGGGATGGGACTGAAGCTTTCTTT.

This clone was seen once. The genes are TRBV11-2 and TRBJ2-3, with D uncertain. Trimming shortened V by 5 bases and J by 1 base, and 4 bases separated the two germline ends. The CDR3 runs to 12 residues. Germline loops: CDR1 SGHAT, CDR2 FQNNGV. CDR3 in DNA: TGTGCCAGCAGCCCAGGCACAGATACGCAGTATTTT. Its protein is CASSPGTDTQYF.

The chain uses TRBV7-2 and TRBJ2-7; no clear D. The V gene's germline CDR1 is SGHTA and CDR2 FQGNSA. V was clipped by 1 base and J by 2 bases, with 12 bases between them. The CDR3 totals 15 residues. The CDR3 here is CASSLVGPAPYEQYF. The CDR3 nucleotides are TGTGCCAGCAGCTTAGTCGGGCCAGCCCCCTACGAGCAGTACTTC. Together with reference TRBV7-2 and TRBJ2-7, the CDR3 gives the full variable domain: GAGVSQSPSNKVTEKGKDVELRCDPISGHTALYWYRQSLGQGLEFLIYFQGNSAPDKSGLPSDRFSAERTGGSVSTLTIQRTQQEDSAVYLCASSLVGPAPYEQYFGPGTRLTVT.

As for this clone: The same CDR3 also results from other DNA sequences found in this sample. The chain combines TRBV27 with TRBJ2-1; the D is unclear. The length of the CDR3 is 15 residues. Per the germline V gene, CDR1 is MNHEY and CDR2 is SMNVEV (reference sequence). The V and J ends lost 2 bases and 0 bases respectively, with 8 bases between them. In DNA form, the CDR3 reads TGTGCCAGCAGTTTAGGGCGGTCCTCCTACAATGAGCAGTTCTTC. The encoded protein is CASSLGRSSYNEQFF.

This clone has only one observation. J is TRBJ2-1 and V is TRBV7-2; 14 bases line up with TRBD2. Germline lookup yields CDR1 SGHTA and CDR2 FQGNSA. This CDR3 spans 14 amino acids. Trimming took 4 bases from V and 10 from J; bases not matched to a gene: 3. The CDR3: CASSSGLAGEEQFF. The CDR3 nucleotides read TGTGCCAGCAGCTCGGGACTAGCGGGGGAGGAGCAGTTCTTC. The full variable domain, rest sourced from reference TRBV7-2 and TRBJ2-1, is GAGVSQSPSNKVTEKGKDVELRCDPISGHTALYWYRQSLGQGLEFLIYFQGNSAPDKSGLPSDRFSAERTGGSVSTLTIQRTQQEDSAVYLCASSSGLAGEEQFFGPGTRLTVL.

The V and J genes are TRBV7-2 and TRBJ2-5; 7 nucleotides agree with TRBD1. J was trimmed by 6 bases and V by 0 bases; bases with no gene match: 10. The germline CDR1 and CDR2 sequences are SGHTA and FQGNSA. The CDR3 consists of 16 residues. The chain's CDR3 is CASSLAHPTGVKTQYF. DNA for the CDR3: TGTGCCAGCAGCTTAGCGCACCCTACAGGGGTAAAGACCCAGTACTTC.

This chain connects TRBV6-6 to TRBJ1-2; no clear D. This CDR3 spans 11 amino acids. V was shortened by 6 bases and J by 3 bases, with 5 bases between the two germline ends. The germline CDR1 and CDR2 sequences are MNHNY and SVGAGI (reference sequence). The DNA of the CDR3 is TGTGCCAGCAGGCAGGACTATGGCTACACCTTC. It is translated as CASRQDYGYTF.

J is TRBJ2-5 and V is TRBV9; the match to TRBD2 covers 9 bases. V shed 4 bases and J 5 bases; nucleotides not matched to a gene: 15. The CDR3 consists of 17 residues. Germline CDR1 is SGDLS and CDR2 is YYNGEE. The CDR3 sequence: CASSPLRERGDRETQYF. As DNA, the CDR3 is TGTGCCAGCAGCCCCCTCCGGGAGCGGGGGGACCGGGAGACCCAGTACTTC.

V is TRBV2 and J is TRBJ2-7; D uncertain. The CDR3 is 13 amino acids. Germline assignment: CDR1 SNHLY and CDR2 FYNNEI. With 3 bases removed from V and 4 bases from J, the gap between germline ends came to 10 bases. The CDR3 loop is CASSDPGSYEQYF. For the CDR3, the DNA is TGTGCCAGCAGTGACCCCGGCAGTTACGAGCAGTACTTC.

CDR3 DNA: TGTGCCACCAGCAGAGCCGCGGGGACAGGAGAGACCCAGTACTTC. Protein product: CATSRAAGTGETQYF. J is TRBJ2-5 and V is TRBV15; 8 bases are a match to TRBD1. J gave up 4 bases and V 1 base, and 5 bases lay outside the gene matches. CDR1 and CDR2 (germline): LNHNV, YYDKDF (reference sequence). This CDR3 comprises 15 residues.

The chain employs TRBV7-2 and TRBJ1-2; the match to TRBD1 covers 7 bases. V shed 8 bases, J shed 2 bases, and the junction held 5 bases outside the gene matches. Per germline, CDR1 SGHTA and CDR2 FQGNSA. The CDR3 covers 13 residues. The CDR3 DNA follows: TGTGCCAGCCAACGGGACAGCAACTATGGCTACACCTTC. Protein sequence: CASQRDSNYGYTF.

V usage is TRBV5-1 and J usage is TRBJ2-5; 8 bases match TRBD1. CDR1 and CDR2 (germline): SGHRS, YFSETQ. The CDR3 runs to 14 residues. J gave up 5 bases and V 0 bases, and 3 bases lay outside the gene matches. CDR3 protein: CASSLAGGSETQYF. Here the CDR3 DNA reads TGCGCCAGCAGCTTGGCAGGGGGCAGCGAGACCCAGTACTTC.

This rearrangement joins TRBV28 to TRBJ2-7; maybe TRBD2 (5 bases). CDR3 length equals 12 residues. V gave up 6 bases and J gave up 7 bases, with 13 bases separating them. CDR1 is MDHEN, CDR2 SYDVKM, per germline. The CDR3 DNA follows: TGTGCCAGCAGAGATAGCCGAGGGGAGCAGTACTTC. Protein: CASRDSRGEQYF.

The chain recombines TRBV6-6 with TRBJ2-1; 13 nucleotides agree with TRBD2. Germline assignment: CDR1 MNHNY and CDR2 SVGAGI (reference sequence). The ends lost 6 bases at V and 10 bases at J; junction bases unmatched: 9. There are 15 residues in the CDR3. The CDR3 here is CASRAPGLAGPEQFF. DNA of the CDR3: TGTGCCAGCAGAGCACCGGGACTAGCGGGACCCGAGCAGTTCTTC.

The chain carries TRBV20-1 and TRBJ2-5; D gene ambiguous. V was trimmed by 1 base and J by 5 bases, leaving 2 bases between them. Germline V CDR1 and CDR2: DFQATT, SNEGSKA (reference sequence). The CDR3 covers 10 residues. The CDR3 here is CSARVETQYF. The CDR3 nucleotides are TGCAGTGCTAGAGTGGAGACCCAGTACTTC.

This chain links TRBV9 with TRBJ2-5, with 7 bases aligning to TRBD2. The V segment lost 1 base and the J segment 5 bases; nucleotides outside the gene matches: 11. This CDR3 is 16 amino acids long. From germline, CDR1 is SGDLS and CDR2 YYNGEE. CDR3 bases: TGTGCCAGCAGCGTATCGTTCGCGGGAGAAAGGGAGACCCAGTACTTC. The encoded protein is CASSVSFAGERETQYF. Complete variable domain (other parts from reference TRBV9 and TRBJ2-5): DSGVTQTPKHLITATGQRVTLRCSPRSGDLSVYWYQQSLDQGLQFLIQYYNGEERAKGNILERFSAQQFPDLHSELNLSSLELGDSALYFCASSVSFAGERETQYFGPGTRLLVL.